This T cell receptor (beta chain) is drawn from a study of TIL therapy for anti-PD-1-resistant metastatic lung cancer. Study-wide context: Tumors carried a median about 1.5 non-synonymous mutations per megabase.

A remark on this clone: Its antigen is unknown.

Notes on the study in general: Many TIL product clones were absent from baseline tumor, suggesting clonal contraction.

The sample's time point: pre-treatment sample, taken before nivolumab and TIL therapy. Most excised metastases sampled were pleural nodules or supraclavicular lymph nodes. The immunoSEQ assay was v3. Some clones are missing from TCRdb's copy, which holds only in-frame ones; the method was immunoSEQ multiplex PCR. The profile shows more than 20,000 clones, approximately 57% of them singletons. Germline values: CDR1 SQVTM, CDR2 ANQGSEA. This CDR3 region has 16 residues. Trimming cost V 6 bases and J 4 bases; bases outside gene matches: 14. The chain carries TRBV29-1 and TRBJ1-2; 10 bases line up with TRBD1. This specimen consisted of tumor tissue, obtained at baseline. This clonotype originated in a woman aged 30-85 years with non-small cell lung cancer. In DNA form, the CDR3 reads TGCAGCGTGACCGGGACAGGGGCCTCCCAGAGCTATGGCTACACCTTC. Translation gives CSVTGTGASQSYGYTF.